A single sample is the source of the 28 T cell receptor beta chains below, sequenced in a study of yellow fever vaccine responses in identical twins. TCRdb independently ran MiXCR on the RT-PCR reads; one entry per CDR3 protein. The table has under 20,000 distinct CDR3 sequences, around 70% seen once. The specimen comprised T cells from blood (PBMCs), unsorted or a sorted subset (not recorded which), sampled before or after yellow fever vaccination (not recorded which). The receptor source for this set is a woman aged 18-35 years who received the yellow fever vaccine.

The chain couples TRBV6-1 to TRBJ1-5; TRBD1 matches 7 bases. CDR1 is MNHNS and CDR2 is SASEGT in the germline V gene. Trimming cost V 7 bases and J 9 bases; bases outside gene matches: 15. CDR3 size: 15 residues. The CDR3 sequence: CASNGGGGPLGPQHF. For the CDR3, the DNA is TGTGCCAGCAACGGAGGAGGGGGCCCTTTAGGGCCCCAGCATTTT.

The V gene is TRBV28, the J gene TRBJ1-6; 10 bases align to TRBD1. This CDR3 has 16 residues. Germline V gives CDR1 MDHEN, CDR2 SYDVKM. The trim removed 6 bases at V and 7 bases at J, leaving 9 bases unmatched. The CDR3 sequence is CASRRQGAFGNSPLHF. The CDR3, as DNA: TGTGCCAGCAGGCGACAGGGGGCTTTTGGGAATTCACCCCTCCACTTT.

The rearrangement links TRBV3-1 to TRBJ2-3; D unresolved. The CDR3 runs to 12 residues. The V gene lost 1 base and the J gene lost 2 bases, with 1 base spanning the gap. Germline V gene sequence: CDR1 LGHDT, CDR2 YNNKEL (reference sequence). CDR3 protein: CASSQVTDTQYF. The CDR3 DNA reads as TGTGCCAGCAGCCAAGTCACAGATACGCAGTATTTT.

This clonotype was found a few times. V is TRBV3-1 and J is TRBJ1-1; D perhaps matches TRBD1 (6 bases). Trimming left V 2 bases short and J 7 bases short, with 17 bases between. There are 15 residues in the CDR3. CDR1 is LGHDT and CDR2 is YNNKEL in the germline V gene (reference sequence). The CDR3 loop reads CASSQSDRPNREAFF. Written as DNA, the CDR3 is TGTGCCAGCAGCCAATCCGACAGGCCGAACCGTGAAGCTTTCTTT.

This clonotype has only a few counts. The chain has TRBV2 and TRBJ2-5; D not certain. Germline V gene sequence: CDR1 SNHLY, CDR2 FYNNEI. The CDR3 sequence is 14 residues long. Trimming stripped 8 bases from V and 2 bases from J, with 15 bases between. The CDR3 bases are TGTGCCAGCGACGAAGCTACCTCGCAAGAGACCCAGTACTTC. It translates to CASDEATSQETQYF. The full variable domain, with the rest looked up from reference TRBV2 and TRBJ2-5, is EPEVTQTPSHQVTQMGQEVILRCVPISNHLYFYWYRQILGQKVEFLVSFYNNEISEKSEIFDDQFSVERPDGSNFTLKIRSTKLEDSAMYFCASDEATSQETQYFGPGTRLLVL.

J is TRBJ2-4 and V is TRBV11-3; TRBD1 agrees at 8 bases. J lost 4 bases, V lost 5 bases, and 4 bases had no gene match. The CDR3 extends over 14 amino acids. Germline V gives CDR1 SGHNT, CDR2 YENEEA. CDR3 sequence (DNA): TGTGCCAGCAGCCAAGGACAGGGAAAAAACATTCAGTACTTC. Its translation is CASSQGQGKNIQYF.

The chain couples TRBV18 to TRBJ2-7, with D possibly being TRBD1 (6 bases). Germline assignment: CDR1 KGHSH and CDR2 LQKENI. There are 15 residues in the CDR3. V shed 0 bases and J shed 3 bases, with 12 bases lying between them. The CDR3 loop reads CASSPPGPGHYEQYF. Written as DNA, the CDR3 is TGTGCCAGCTCACCACCGGGACCGGGACACTACGAGCAGTACTTC.

The chain carries TRBV6-5 and TRBJ1-3; D remains unclear. Germline V lookup: CDR1 MNHEY, CDR2 SVGAGI. Trimming shortened V by 0 bases and J by 0 bases, and 12 bases separated the two germline ends. This CDR3 comprises 17 residues. This chain's CDR3 is CASSYSPSLSSGNTIYF. The CDR3 DNA sequence: TGTGCCAGCAGTTACTCGCCGAGTCTGAGCTCTGGAAACACCATATATTTT.

This rearrangement joins TRBV2 to TRBJ2-1; weak D call: TRBD2 (5 bases). The CDR3 has 14 residues. Trimming left V 3 bases short and J 9 bases short, with 15 bases between. Germline V lookup: CDR1 SNHLY, CDR2 FYNNEI. The CDR3 nucleotides are TGTGCCAGCAGTGATTTTGGGCTAGCAGGTGAGCAGTTCTTC. Translating it yields CASSDFGLAGEQFF.

The rearrangement uses TRBV2 and TRBJ2-2; possible D gene TRBD2, 6 bases. Between the trimmed V and J ends, which lost 0 bases and 2 bases, there was a span of 13 bases. Looked up from germline, CDR1 is SNHLY and CDR2 is FYNNEI. This CDR3 region has 17 residues. The DNA for the CDR3 is TGTGCCAGCAGTGAAGCCCATGGAGGGGTCAACACCGGGGAGCTGTTTTTT. Encoded protein: CASSEAHGGVNTGELFF.

Here the CDR3 DNA reads TGTGCCAGCAGCTTCGCCAGGGATACTGAGCAGTTCTTC. Its protein product is CASSFARDTEQFF. This chain connects TRBV7-2 to TRBJ2-1, with a tentative D call TRBD1 (5 bases). The CDR3 spans 13 residues. V lost 3 bases and J 9 bases, leaving 12 bases between the germline ends. Germline loops: CDR1 SGHTA, CDR2 FQGNSA.

The CDR3 reads CASSQEGQGTYNEQFF. CDR3 DNA sequence: TGTGCCAGCAGCCAAGAGGGGCAGGGGACCTACAATGAGCAGTTCTTC. This chain connects TRBV4-2 to TRBJ2-1; tentatively, D is TRBD1 (6 bases). Germline V gene lookup returns CDR1 LGHNA and CDR2 YNFKEQ. CDR3 size: 16 residues. Trimming took 0 bases from V and 2 from J, leaving 11 bases between them.

This clonotype occurred once. This sequence joins TRBV12-3 or TRBV12-4 and TRBJ2-1; D gene unclear. The CDR3 has 14 amino acids. The germline V and J ends were trimmed by 2 bases and 3 bases, with 8 bases remaining between them. The CDR3 bases are TGTGCCAGCAGTTTAAGTACAGACTACAATGAGCAGTTCTTC. Encoded protein: CASSLSTDYNEQFF.

The gene calls are TRBV18 and TRBJ1-1; D ambiguous. The CDR3 is 13 amino acids. With 5 bases removed from V and 1 base from J, the gap between germline ends came to 8 bases. Germline V lookup: CDR1 KGHSH, CDR2 LQKENI. The DNA for the CDR3 is TGTGCCAGCTCAGCCAACAAGAACACTGAAGCTTTCTTT. This gives the protein CASSANKNTEAFF.

DNA of the CDR3: TGCAGCGTTGTCTTCTCTCCGGTGGAAGATACGCAGTATTTT. Protein product: CSVVFSPVEDTQYF. This chain connects TRBV29-1 to TRBJ2-3; the D is unclear. The germline V gene encodes CDR1 SQVTM and CDR2 ANQGSEA. CDR3 length: 14 residues. V was shortened by 4 bases and J by 5 bases, with 16 bases between the two germline ends.

The chain uses TRBV6-1 and TRBJ2-3; D is ambiguous. The CDR3 is made up of 15 amino acids. Trimming pared 4 bases from V and 4 bases from J, leaving 15 bases between. Germline assignment: CDR1 MNHNS and CDR2 SASEGT. This chain's CDR3 is CASSASPTGADTQYF. The CDR3 DNA reads as TGTGCCAGCAGTGCTTCACCGACGGGTGCAGATACGCAGTATTTT.

This clonotype showed up just a few times. V gene TRBV7-3 combines with J gene TRBJ2-7; 9 bases match TRBD2. This CDR3 is 16 amino acids long. Germline V CDR1 and CDR2: SGHTA, FQGTGA. The ends lost 5 bases at V and 7 bases at J; junction bases unmatched: 15. The CDR3 DNA reads as TGTGCCAGCAGCCTTGAGGTTGCGGGAGGGCCGGGGGAGCAGTACTTC. Protein sequence: CASSLEVAGGPGEQYF.

This clonotype has just a few counts. The rearrangement uses TRBV2 and TRBJ2-1, with TRBD2 matching over 8 bases. CDR1 SNHLY and CDR2 FYNNEI come from the germline V gene. The V and J ends lost 6 bases and 6 bases, in that order; junction bases with no gene match: 4. The CDR3 loop spans 13 amino acids. DNA of the CDR3: TGTGCCAGCAGACTAGCGGAATCCAATGAGCAGTTCTTC. This gives the protein CASRLAESNEQFF.

This sequence joins TRBV29-1 and TRBJ2-1, with D perhaps being TRBD1 or TRBD2 (6 bases each). V was clipped by 7 bases and J by 5 bases, with 12 bases between them. The germline CDR1 and CDR2 sequences are SQVTM and ANQGSEA. This CDR3 spans 12 amino acids. CDR3 protein: CSGRGSHNEQFF. CDR3 in DNA: TGCAGCGGGAGGGGGAGCCACAATGAGCAGTTCTTC.

This sequence joins TRBV10-3 and TRBJ1-3, with TRBD1 matching 7 bases. Germline V gene sequence: CDR1 ENHRY, CDR2 SYGVKD. The length of the CDR3 is 15 residues. J lost 8 bases, V lost 0 bases, and 7 bases had no gene match. The CDR3 here is CAISESATGRHTIYF. The CDR3 nucleotides are TGTGCCATCAGTGAGTCTGCGACAGGGCGGCACACCATATATTTT.

The chain is built from TRBV19 and TRBJ2-3; D gene uncertain. V lost 5 bases and J 0 bases, leaving 6 bases between the germline ends. This CDR3 is built from 13 residues. Germline V CDR1 and CDR2: LNHDA, SQIVND (reference sequence). CDR3 sequence reads: CASSVWSTDTQYF. The CDR3 nucleotides are TGTGCCAGTAGTGTTTGGAGCACAGATACGCAGTATTTT.

The rearrangement uses TRBV2 and TRBJ2-2; D unclear. The CDR3 is made up of 14 amino acids. Trimming stripped 3 bases from V and 4 bases from J, with 9 bases between. Per germline, CDR1 SNHLY and CDR2 FYNNEI. CDR3 DNA sequence: TGTGCCAGCAGTGATTGGCAGCCCACCGGGGAGCTGTTTTTT. This codes for CASSDWQPTGELFF.

V and J are TRBV20-1 and TRBJ1-5, with TRBD1 as a possible D gene (5 bases). From germline, CDR1 is DFQATT and CDR2 SNEGSKA (reference sequence). The CDR3 is 16 amino acids. V lost 0 bases to trimming and J lost 2 bases, with 14 bases between them. The CDR3 loop is CSARDSFQGGNQPQHF. The CDR3 coding sequence is TGCAGTGCTAGAGATTCCTTCCAGGGAGGCAATCAGCCCCAGCATTTT.

This clonotype was counted once. This CDR3 reads CASSSAGTGGRDQYF. DNA for the CDR3: TGTGCCAGCAGTTCCGCCGGGACAGGGGGACGCGACCAGTACTTC. The rearrangement joins TRBV12-3 or TRBV12-4 to TRBJ2-5; 11 nucleotides align to TRBD1. This CDR3 comprises 15 residues. The trim removed 4 bases at V and 10 bases at J, leaving 11 bases unmatched.

This rearrangement joins TRBV4-1 to TRBJ2-1; 12 bases agree with TRBD2. J lost 9 bases, V lost 4 bases, and 7 bases had no gene match. The CDR3 has 15 amino acids. Looked up from germline, CDR1 is MGHRA and CDR2 is YSYEKL. CDR3 region: CASSRRLAGVCEQFF. The CDR3 bases are TGCGCCAGCAGCCGACGACTAGCGGGAGTCTGTGAGCAGTTCTTC.

V is TRBV4-1 and J is TRBJ2-6; D is ambiguous. The V gene's germline CDR1 is MGHRA and CDR2 YSYEKL. The CDR3 is 14 residues long. The V gene lost 5 bases and the J gene lost 6 bases, with 11 bases spanning the gap. The chain's CDR3 is CASSTTGPANVLTF. The DNA of the CDR3 is TGCGCCAGCAGCACAACTGGACCGGCCAACGTCCTGACTTTC.

The J gene is TRBJ1-3, the V gene TRBV11-1, with unresolved D. CDR3 length equals 14 residues. Germline CDR1 reads SGHAT; CDR2 reads FQDESV (reference sequence). Trimming removed 5 bases at V and 7 bases at J, with 15 bases between. The CDR3 region has the DNA TGTGCCAGCAGCCCGAAACGGCCTCGCAACACCATATATTTT. Translation gives CASSPKRPRNTIYF.

The CDR3 loop is CAISESMGSYGYTF. The CDR3 region has the DNA TGTGCCATCAGTGAGTCGATGGGGTCCTATGGCTACACCTTC. The chain employs TRBV10-3 and TRBJ1-2, with D unclear. Germline CDR1 and CDR2: ENHRY and SYGVKD. This CDR3 is built from 14 residues. V shed 0 bases and J shed 4 bases, with 9 bases lying between them.